A single sample is the source of the 2 T cell receptor beta chains below, sequenced in a study of graft-versus-host responses after intestinal transplantation. Sequenced by immunoSEQ multiplex PCR; TCRdb stores in-frame clones only, minus some. The sample lists about 100,000 clones; about 88% were seen once. These receptors have no known antigen. This specimen was unstimulated CD4+ T cells sorted from spleen or lymph node cells, taken before transplant. Every receptor here comes from a human donor who was the organ donor for an intestinal transplant.

The gene calls are TRBV5-1 and TRBJ2-1; D unclear. The ends were cut back, 1 base at V and 8 bases at J, with 13 bases in the middle. Germline V gives CDR1 SGHRS, CDR2 YFSETQ. The CDR3 has 14 residues. CDR3 loop: CASSLRPAPDEQFF. CDR3 coding DNA: TGCGCCAGCAGCTTGCGTCCCGCCCCCGATGAGCAGTTCTTC.

A single count supports this clone. This chain links TRBV28 with TRBJ1-2, with TRBD1 as a possible D gene (6 bases). Looked up from germline, CDR1 is MDHEN and CDR2 is SYDVKM. The CDR3 sequence is 11 residues long. Deletions cut 10 bases from V and 7 bases from J, with 13 bases between. CDR3 region: CAILQGAGYTF. CDR3 nucleotides: TGTGCCATCCTACAGGGCGCTGGCTACACCTTC.